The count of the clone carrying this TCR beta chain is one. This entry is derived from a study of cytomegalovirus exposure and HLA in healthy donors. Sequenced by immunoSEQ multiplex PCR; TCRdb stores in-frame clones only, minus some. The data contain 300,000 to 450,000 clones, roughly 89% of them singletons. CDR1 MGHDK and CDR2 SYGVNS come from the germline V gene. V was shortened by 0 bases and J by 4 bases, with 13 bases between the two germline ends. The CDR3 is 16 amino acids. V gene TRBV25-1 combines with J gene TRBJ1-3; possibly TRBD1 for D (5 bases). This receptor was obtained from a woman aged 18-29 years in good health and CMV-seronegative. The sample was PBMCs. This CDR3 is CASSEYTGTQGNTIYF. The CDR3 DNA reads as TGTGCCAGCAGTGAATATACCGGGACTCAAGGAAACACCATATATTTT.